These 10 T cell receptor beta chains were sequenced from one sample in a study of T cell responses to AZD1222 COVID-19 vaccine. Here immunoSEQ multiplex PCR was the method, and the copy in TCRdb shows in-frame clones only, minus some. The sample has around 150,000 clones, approximately 91% seen once. The sequencing here drew on peripheral blood, taken 28 days after the second AZD1222 dose. All receptors derive from an adult who received the AZD1222 COVID-19 vaccine.

This chain uses TRBV28 with TRBJ2-5, with 12 bases lining up with TRBD2. The CDR3 sequence is 15 residues long. V lost 5 bases and J lost 3; bases outside the gene matches: 4. Germline lookup yields CDR1 MDHEN and CDR2 SYDVKM. The CDR3 nucleotides read TGTGCCAGCAGTGGGGGACTAGCGGGTAAAGAGACCCAGTACTTC. Translation gives CASSGGLAGKETQYF.

The V gene is TRBV9, the J gene TRBJ1-2; TRBD1 agrees at 7 bases. Trimming at V came to 0 bases and at J to 8 bases, leaving 7 bases not matched to a gene. The CDR3 has 14 amino acids. The germline V gene encodes CDR1 SGDLS and CDR2 YYNGEE. CDR3 protein: CASSVGKGASGYTF. CDR3 bases: TGTGCCAGCAGCGTAGGCAAGGGGGCGTCCGGCTACACCTTC.

The chain has TRBV2 and TRBJ2-2, with unresolved D. This CDR3 spans 13 amino acids. Germline CDR1 is SNHLY and CDR2 is FYNNEI. V dropped 2 bases and J dropped 6 bases, with 7 bases sitting between them. The CDR3 DNA sequence: TGTGCCAGCAGTGAATGGGCCGCCGGGGAGCTGTTTTTT. Its translation: CASSEWAAGELFF.

The chain couples TRBV19 to TRBJ1-2, with 8 positions matching TRBD1. Germline-derived CDR1 and CDR2 are LNHDA and SQIVND (reference sequence). V lost 0 bases to trimming and J lost 8 bases; unmatched junction nucleotides: 11. The CDR3 spans 16 residues. As DNA, the CDR3 is TGTGCCAGTAGTATAGATCGATGGGACAGGTCTTCAGGCTACACCTTC. Its translation is CASSIDRWDRSSGYTF.

This chain links TRBV27 with TRBJ2-1; 12 nucleotides agree with TRBD2. Trimming took 3 bases from V and 7 from J; bases not matched to a gene: 7. The CDR3 consists of 16 residues. Germline lookup yields CDR1 MNHEY and CDR2 SMNVEV (reference sequence). CDR3: CASSFQRLAGVNEQFF. DNA of the CDR3: TGTGCCAGCAGTTTCCAACGACTAGCGGGGGTTAATGAGCAGTTCTTC.

This clone appeared a single time. The rearrangement links TRBV7-9 to TRBJ2-1; TRBD1 matches at 10 bases. Germline V gene sequence: CDR1 SEHNR, CDR2 FQNEAQ (reference sequence). This CDR3 region has 16 residues. Trimming removed 5 bases from V and 3 bases from J; junction bases left unmatched: 7. This CDR3 is CASSPLGQGYYNEQFF. The CDR3 nucleotides read TGTGCCAGCAGCCCCCTGGGACAGGGGTACTACAATGAGCAGTTCTTC.

This chain joins TRBV14 and TRBJ1-2; D is undetermined. Trimming cost V 0 bases and J 4 bases, with 3 bases left between them. CDR3 length: 12 residues. Per the germline V gene, CDR1 is SGHDN and CDR2 is FVKESK. CDR3 DNA sequence: TGTGCCAGCAGCCAAGATCTCTATGGCTACACCTTC. Amino acid sequence: CASSQDLYGYTF.

The V and J genes are TRBV28 and TRBJ2-5; TRBD1 is a possible D gene (6 bases). The CDR3 covers 15 residues. The V gene's germline CDR1 is MDHEN and CDR2 SYDVKM. V lost 6 bases, J lost 0 bases, and 14 bases lay in between. CDR3 sequence reads: CASSNRQEDQETQYF. CDR3 DNA: TGTGCCAGCAGCAATAGACAGGAAGACCAAGAGACCCAGTACTTC.

The chain uses TRBV7-9 and TRBJ1-2; 9 nucleotides line up with TRBD1. The CDR3 is made up of 13 amino acids. The J segment lost 8 bases and the V segment lost 5 bases, leaving 6 bases of the junction unmatched. Germline V lookup: CDR1 SEHNR, CDR2 FQNEAQ (reference sequence). CDR3 loop: CASSLGQGGGYTF. The CDR3 DNA is TGTGCCAGCAGCCTGGGACAGGGCGGGGGCTACACCTTC.

This chain connects TRBV27 to TRBJ2-3; TRBD1 agrees at 10 bases. Trimming cost V 3 bases and J 2 bases; bases outside gene matches: 20. The CDR3 consists of 21 residues. The germline V gene encodes CDR1 MNHEY and CDR2 SMNVEV (reference sequence). In DNA, the CDR3 is TGTGCCAGCAGTTTCGGATACGCGGGACAGGGGTCAGGGGGAAACACAGATACGCAGTATTTT. Protein sequence: CASSFGYAGQGSGGNTDTQYF.